Below are 23 T cell receptor beta chains sequenced from a single sample in a study of T cell responses to AZD1222 COVID-19 vaccine. Here immunoSEQ multiplex PCR was the method, and the copy in TCRdb shows in-frame clones only, minus some. Among some 130,000 clones listed, roughly 91% were seen once. The sample was peripheral blood, taken on day 0 of AZD1222 vaccination. All receptors come from an adult in good health.

The chain links TRBV18 to TRBJ1-2, with D possibly matching TRBD1 (5 bases). Trimming cost V 6 bases and J 1 base, with 15 bases left between them. Germline-derived CDR1 and CDR2 are KGHSH and LQKENI. This CDR3 is built from 15 residues. CDR3 DNA sequence: TGTGCCAGCTCTCCAAGGGACGGAAGTAACTATGGCTACACCTTC. This gives the protein CASSPRDGSNYGYTF.

CDR3 region: CASSLVSGMWANEKLFF. The CDR3 nucleotides are TGTGCCAGCAGCTTAGTTTCAGGGATGTGGGCTAATGAAAAACTGTTTTTT. The chain carries TRBV7-9 and TRBJ1-4; a possible D gene is TRBD1 (5 bases). CDR1 is SEHNR and CDR2 is FQNEAQ in the germline V gene (reference sequence). The CDR3 is made up of 17 amino acids. V was trimmed by 1 base and J by 3 bases, leaving 15 bases between them. Full variable domain (rest looked up from reference TRBV7-9 and TRBJ1-4): DTGVSQNPRHKITKRGQNVTFRCDPISEHNRLYWYRQTLGQGPEFLTYFQNEAQLEKSRLLSDRFSAERPKGSFSTLEIQRTEQGDSAMYLCASSLVSGMWANEKLFFGSGTQLSVL.

The CDR3 DNA sequence: TGTGCCACCAGTGATACAGCTTACTATGGCTACACCTTC. It is translated as CATSDTAYYGYTF. The chain has TRBV24-1 and TRBJ1-2; D is ambiguous. Germline V gene data show CDR1 as KGHDR and CDR2 as SFDVKD. Between the trimmed V and J ends, which lost 3 bases and 3 bases, there was a span of 7 bases. CDR3 length equals 13 residues.

The J gene is TRBJ2-1, the V gene TRBV5-6; 13 bases align to TRBD2. V dropped 4 bases and J dropped 4; count of bases not matched to a gene: 8. This CDR3 is 17 amino acids long. Germline V gene sequence: CDR1 SGHDT, CDR2 YYEEEE. The CDR3 nucleotides are TGTGCCAGCAGCCCCGGGACTAGCGGGACCCCTTACAATGAGCAGTTCTTC. Protein: CASSPGTSGTPYNEQFF.

V gene TRBV5-5 combines with J gene TRBJ2-7, with 10 bases lining up with TRBD2. In germline, CDR1 is SGHKS, CDR2 YYEKEE (reference sequence). V was pared by 4 bases and J by 3 bases, with 7 bases of the junction left unmatched. The CDR3 totals 15 residues. The chain's CDR3 is CASSTPSGGLYEQYF. The CDR3 DNA is TGTGCCAGCAGCACCCCTAGCGGGGGACTCTACGAGCAGTACTTC.

The chain couples TRBV27 to TRBJ1-5; 9 nucleotides match TRBD1. J gave up 6 bases and V 3 bases, and 12 bases lay outside the gene matches. The CDR3 contains 17 residues. Germline values: CDR1 MNHEY, CDR2 SMNVEV (reference sequence). In DNA, the CDR3 is TGTGCCAGCAGTTTTTACCGGGACAGGGTAGTGGGTCAGCCCCAGCATTTT. It translates to CASSFYRDRVVGQPQHF.

The chain combines TRBV4-2 with TRBJ2-1; D is unclear. Trimming pared 0 bases from V and 0 bases from J, leaving 12 bases between. This CDR3 contains 17 residues. The V gene's germline CDR1 is LGHNA and CDR2 YNFKEQ. The chain's CDR3 is CASSQEEGPGSYNEQFF. The CDR3 region has the DNA TGTGCCAGCAGCCAAGAGGAAGGCCCCGGCTCCTACAATGAGCAGTTCTTC.

The table lists this clone with a few counts. The junction shows a germline mismatch at one end, possibly a read error. The gene calls are TRBV7-2 and TRBJ2-5; no firm D call. CDR1 is SGHTA, CDR2 FQGNSA, per germline. The CDR3 is made up of 8 amino acids. CDR3 coding DNA: TGTGCCAGCAGCCCCCGAGACTTC. Its protein is CASSPRDF.

The chain recombines TRBV7-8 with TRBJ2-1; D uncertain. CDR1 is SGHVS and CDR2 is FQNEAQ in the germline V gene. Deletions cut 2 bases from V and 6 bases from J, with 14 bases between. The CDR3 length is 15 residues. The CDR3 nucleotides read TGTGCCAGCAGCTTATCACCCACTGTGGGCAATGAGCAGTTCTTC. It specifies CASSLSPTVGNEQFF.

J is TRBJ1-2 and V is TRBV19, with a tentative D call TRBD1 (6 bases). The CDR3 runs to 11 residues. Trimming left V 9 bases short and J 5 bases short, with 10 bases between. The V gene's germline CDR1 is LNHDA and CDR2 SQIVND (reference sequence). This CDR3 reads CASQQGYGYTF. CDR3 sequence (DNA): TGTGCCAGCCAACAGGGTTATGGCTACACCTTC.

The J gene is TRBJ2-7, the V gene TRBV10-3; D not certain. CDR1 is ENHRY, CDR2 SYGVKD, per germline. The CDR3 is made up of 12 amino acids. Trimming removed 6 bases from V and 7 bases from J, with 13 bases in between. CDR3 region: CAIRDSGREQYF. The CDR3 DNA reads as TGTGCCATCAGAGATTCCGGCCGGGAGCAGTACTTC.

The chain has TRBV3-1 (or the pseudogene TRBV3-2) and TRBJ1-2; 9 positions agree with TRBD1. After removal of 4 bases from V and 2 bases from J, the junction contained 2 bases not matched to a gene. The CDR3 covers 14 residues. The germline CDR1 and CDR2 sequences are LGHDT and YNNKEL (reference sequence). CDR3 bases: TGTGCCAGCAGCCGGGGACAGGGAAACTATGGCTACACCTTC. This translates into CASSRGQGNYGYTF.

The rearrangement uses TRBV7-9 and TRBJ2-5; no firm D call. The CDR3 consists of 15 residues. The V gene's germline CDR1 is SEHNR and CDR2 FQNEAQ (reference sequence). V lost 5 bases and J lost 1, with 14 bases in between. The CDR3 DNA is TGTGCCAGCAGCCGTAGCATGTCGATCCAAGAGACCCAGTACTTC. Its protein is CASSRSMSIQETQYF.

The V call is TRBV5-5, the J call TRBJ2-5; no reliable D call. Looked up from germline, CDR1 is SGHKS and CDR2 is YYEKEE (reference sequence). Trimming left V 7 bases short and J 5 bases short, with 12 bases between. This CDR3 is 12 amino acids long. CDR3 sequence: CASAFNVETQYF. CDR3 nucleotide sequence: TGTGCCAGCGCCTTTAATGTGGAGACCCAGTACTTC.

This clone was seen a few times. The chain is built from TRBV2 and TRBJ1-5; TRBD1 is a possible D gene (6 bases). CDR1 and CDR2 (germline): SNHLY, FYNNEI. V gave up 1 base and J gave up 6 bases, with 13 bases separating them. The CDR3 covers 15 residues. The CDR3 DNA reads as TGTGCCAGCAGTGAAGACAGGGCCGCCGGTCAGCCCCAGCATTTT. Amino acids: CASSEDRAAGQPQHF.

J is TRBJ1-6 and V is TRBV6-5; a possible D gene is TRBD1 (5 bases). CDR1 MNHEY and CDR2 SVGAGI come from the germline V gene. Trimming took 0 bases from V and 9 from J, leaving 9 bases between them. CDR3 size: 14 residues. CDR3 DNA sequence: TGTGCCAGCAGTTACTCGACGGGGACTTCACCCCTCCACTTT. Amino acid sequence: CASSYSTGTSPLHF.

The CDR3 region is CASSDGVNTEAFF. CDR3 nucleotides: TGCGCCAGCAGTGACGGAGTAAACACTGAAGCTTTCTTT. V and J are TRBV5-1 and TRBJ1-1; D is ambiguous. Per the germline V gene, CDR1 is SGHRS and CDR2 is YFSETQ. The CDR3 extends over 13 amino acids. The germline V and J ends were trimmed by 5 bases and 2 bases, with 10 bases remaining between them.

The chain combines TRBV19 with TRBJ2-2, with D perhaps TRBD2 (6 bases). The germline CDR1 and CDR2 sequences are LNHDA and SQIVND (reference sequence). The CDR3 covers 17 residues. V lost 6 bases and J 4 bases, leaving 21 bases between the germline ends. The CDR3 spells CASRPPELGAGTGELFF. The CDR3 DNA sequence: TGTGCCAGTAGACCTCCAGAGTTGGGAGCGGGCACCGGGGAGCTGTTTTTT.

This chain uses TRBV3-1 (or the pseudogene TRBV3-2) with TRBJ1-1; D is possibly TRBD1 (6 bases). Per the germline V gene, CDR1 is LGHDT and CDR2 is YNNKEL (reference sequence). The V gene lost 7 bases and the J gene lost 10 bases, with 19 bases spanning the gap. This CDR3 has 13 residues. In DNA, the CDR3 is TGTGCCAGCAAACCCCAGGGGTCCGGGGGAGCTTTCTTT. This sequence encodes CASKPQGSGGAFF.

This clone was picked up one time. The chain links TRBV29-1 to TRBJ2-7; D gene unclear. Germline V gives CDR1 SQVTM, CDR2 ANQGSEA. This CDR3 spans 11 amino acids. Between the trimmed V and J ends, which lost 2 bases and 5 bases, there was a span of 7 bases. This CDR3 is CSVENGDEQYF. CDR3 DNA sequence: TGCAGCGTTGAAAATGGGGACGAGCAGTACTTC.

This clone was detected only once. V and J are TRBV3-1 (or the pseudogene TRBV3-2) and TRBJ2-3, with D possibly being TRBD2 (6 bases). The CDR3 is made up of 15 amino acids. Trimming removed 4 bases from V and 2 bases from J, with 13 bases in between. Germline-derived CDR1 and CDR2 are LGHDT and YNNKEL (reference sequence). The CDR3 nucleotides are TGTGCCAGCAGCCCTATGGGACTTTCCACAGATACGCAGTATTTT. Protein: CASSPMGLSTDTQYF.

The CDR3 region is CASSFIWSGRFDEQFF. CDR3 DNA sequence: TGTGCCAGCAGTTTTATCTGGAGCGGGAGGTTCGATGAGCAGTTCTTC. V gene TRBV27 combines with J gene TRBJ2-1; 9 nucleotides align to TRBD2. Germline values: CDR1 MNHEY, CDR2 SMNVEV (reference sequence). The CDR3 loop spans 16 amino acids. J was trimmed by 8 bases and V by 3 bases; bases with no gene match: 11.

J is TRBJ1-6 and V is TRBV7-9; 7 nucleotides agree with TRBD1. Per the germline V gene, CDR1 is SEHNR and CDR2 is FQNEAQ (reference sequence). V lost 4 bases to trimming and J lost 9 bases; unmatched junction nucleotides: 6. This CDR3 region has 14 residues. CDR3 sequence (DNA): TGTGCCAGCAGCTCCCCCGGACAGGCTTCACCCCTCCACTTT. As protein: CASSSPGQASPLHF.